Reported below is one T cell receptor (beta chain). This clonotype was detected only a few times. What this receptor recognizes is not known. No per-base quality is available; no much larger clone lies one base away. Receptor libraries were prepared by multiplex PCR. Sequenced using an Illumina HiSeq 4000. iRepertoire HTBI primers and Arm-PCR amplification of CDR3 regions were used to construct TCR beta libraries. Gel purification was performed on PCR products prior to sequencing. In the authors' own workflow: Gene usage analysis of CDR3 amino acid clonotypes relied on the approximately 60 TRBV and around 14 TRBJ segments identified across samples. Filtered high-quality paired reads were merged into contigs using COPE and FqMerger. BLAST was used to align contigs to IMGT TRBV, TRBD and TRBJ reference genes, and CDR3 was defined according to IMGT. Any clonotype with a frequency above 0.1% was counted as a highly expanded clone. Repertoire diversity was measured by Shannon entropy, and V-J evenness by the Gini coefficient. Public clonotypes were defined as clonotypes shared by more than one individual. The public sequencing data were trimmed at Q25 with fastp and processed into clonotypes with MiXCR by TCRdb, which kept only in-frame beta chains. Rows are unified per CDR3 protein, each entry keeping the most common DNA and genes. TCRdb's processing, not the authors', yielded these V and J calls. The sample table holds 530,000 or so distinct CDR3 sequences, of which roughly a sixth were seen once. Approximately 12% of the sample lies in the top ten.

The data are from a study of regulatory T cells in long-lasting Graves disease listed by TCRdb under 2021. The study in broad terms: Antithyroid drugs had been taken for less than 3 months by newly diagnosed Graves' disease patients. The study took place in China and was registered as a clinical trial. TCR sequencing covered some 13 persistent and 20 or so newly diagnosed Graves' disease patients, approximately 33 samples in total. This study used TCR sequencing and RNA sequencing of peripheral blood to compare persistent Graves' disease patients against newly diagnosed Graves' disease patients.

CDR1 is given as LGHDT and CDR2 as YNNKEL, both from the germline V gene (reference sequence). The CDR3 measures 16 amino acids from cysteine to phenylalanine. Only the CDR3 DNA is retained, 48 bases long and in frame from the first base. V gives up 1 base and J gives up 2 bases, and the segment between their germline ends measures 11 bases. General findings and caveats noted by the study authors: The small sample size was acknowledged by the authors as a limitation that may reduce accuracy. More public clonotypes were shared among persistent patients (over 2,500) than among newly diagnosed patients (over 900). Only the TCR beta chain was sequenced and analyzed. Preferential use of TRBV28, TRBJ1-2 and TRBJ2-5 was observed in persistent disease, whereas TRBV20-1 and TRBJ2-1 were favored in newly diagnosed disease. Lower TCR Shannon entropy and fewer highly expanded clones were observed in persistent Graves' disease patients than in newly diagnosed patients, which suggested clonal expansion. Peripheral blood alone was examined, since thyroid tissue, which constituted the primary lesion, could not be accessed.

The label giving this sample's time point can be read as: newly diagnosed GD, antithyroid drugs for less than 3 months. RNA was extracted from PBMCs in TRIzol for both TCR sequencing and RNA sequencing. The diagnosis of Graves' disease was made according to American Thyroid Association guidelines. Recruitment of patients was carried out at an endocrinology department in Xi'an, China. Each patient gave 7.5 to 10 milliliters of peripheral blood, collected in an EDTA anticoagulant tube. PBMCs were isolated by Ficoll Paque Plus density gradient separation without further T cell sorting. An Agilent 2100 Bioanalyzer and agarose gel were used to check RNA quality, while a NanoDrop 2000 measured RNA concentration. This sample was shared with a second study, whose subject was T cells in Graves' hyperthyroidism and ophthalmopathy. As that second paper reports: Graves' hyperthyroidism was defined as stable when no progression to ophthalmopathy occurred over 18 months of follow-up. Hyperthyroidism patients were newly diagnosed, had a disease duration of under 2 months, and were aged 18 to 65 years. Patients with uncontrolled infections, other autoimmune diseases, pregnancy or lactation were excluded. Diagnoses were established on the basis of clinical symptoms, serum thyroxine and TRAb, thyroid ultrasound, and orbital computed tomography. The first round of RT-PCR for the TCR CDR3 was performed with the HTBI primer set and the Qiagen OneStep RT-PCR kit. Most expanded thyroid clonotypes (frequency above 0.001) were also detected in blood, suggesting blood repertoires may reflect thyroid immune responses. Ophthalmopathy was separated from stable hyperthyroidism by a 13 V-J signature model, with around 90% sensitivity and about 81% specificity obtained in cross-validation and 80%/75% obtained in testing. In validation, the model predicted progression to ophthalmopathy a median of about 6.8 months before onset, with about 70% sensitivity and 72.22% specificity. To identify distinguishing TCR V-J signatures, a discovery cohort of around 100 patients was used, comprising roughly 45 with Graves' ophthalmopathy and around 60 with stable Graves' hyperthyroidism. Prospective prediction of ophthalmopathy was tested in an independent validation cohort of 18 to 20 hyperthyroidism patients and around 16 patients who later progressed to ophthalmopathy. The roughly 100 discovery patients were randomly divided into training and test sets at a 7:3 ratio. In about 6 Graves' hyperthyroidism patients, the study also compared T-cell repertoires from thyroid tissue with T-cell repertoires from blood. After sampling, hyperthyroidism patients received methimazole starting at 30 mg daily, and ophthalmopathy patients received high-dose intravenous methylprednisolone. A second multiplex PCR round built the libraries, followed by size selection and purification. Libraries were sequenced paired-end with 100 bp reads on an Illumina HiSeq2000. SOAPnuke was used to process the raw data, with reads discarded if the reads contained adapters or uncalled bases, had a mean Phred below 15, or lacked an exact constant-primer or identifier match. High-quality paired reads were merged using COPE v1.2.5, and each unique nucleotide sequence was defined as a clonotype. MiTCR v1.1 was used to align the clonotypes against IMGT TRBV, TRBD and TRBJ reference segments. Only V-J combinations with frequency above 0.0001, covering about 99% of repertoires, were analysed. The TCS score was defined as the ratio of F50 (clonal expansion) to E x V (chaos), calculated using BLOSUM62-based TCRdist between CDR3 peptides within each V-J. Welch's t-statistics and random forest reduced around 510 V-J features to 10 to 15, which were used in a naive Bayes classifier (R e1071). Sample size was not statistically predetermined, and blinding of investigators to group allocation was not performed. TCR Vbeta CDR3 sequencing of 135 peripheral blood samples (roughly 41 ophthalmopathy, over 70 hyperthyroidism and roughly 17 progressor patients) is reported in the paper.

Sample: peripheral blood mononuclear cells (PBMCs), taken at new diagnosis, from a patient treated with antithyroid drugs. Recombination connected TRBV3-1 to TRBJ1-4; the D gene cannot be resolved reliably. The clonotype was recovered from a young man with Graves disease. Donor details come from another sample of the same person, matched by shared clones. Read as DNA, the sequence is TGTGCCAGCAGCCAAGTCGGAGGGAAGACTAATGAAAAACTGTTTTTT. Its translation reads: CASSQVGGKTNEKLFF.